The 13 T cell receptor beta chains in this list originate from one sample, sequenced in a study of graft-versus-host responses after intestinal transplantation. Only in-frame clones appear in the TCRdb table, and some are missing; sequencing was by immunoSEQ multiplex PCR. The table shows approximately 15,000 clones, with about 87% occurring only once. Sequences were derived from PBMCs, sampled approximately 16 weeks after intestinal transplant. The receptor set was obtained from a human patient who received an intestinal transplant, so some T cells may come from the graft donor.

This clone appeared a few times. This chain joins TRBV19 and TRBJ1-2; 9 bases align to TRBD1. Unmatched junction bases numbered 1, after V lost 6 bases and J lost 2 bases. The CDR3 spans 13 residues. From germline, CDR1 is LNHDA and CDR2 SQIVND (reference sequence). CDR3 protein: CASSTGGNYGYTF. The CDR3 bases are TGTGCCAGTAGCACAGGGGGCAACTATGGCTACACCTTC.

The chain is built from TRBV27 and TRBJ2-7; D assignment may be TRBD1 or TRBD2 (5 bases each). Germline loops: CDR1 MNHEY, CDR2 SMNVEV (reference sequence). This CDR3 comprises 13 residues. V was pared by 4 bases and J by 0 bases, with 7 bases between. The CDR3 loop reads CASSWGNSYEQYF. The CDR3 bases are TGTGCCAGCAGTTGGGGGAACTCCTACGAGCAGTACTTC.

The V gene is TRBV6-4, the J gene TRBJ2-2; 8 bases are shared with TRBD2. V shed 3 bases, J shed 0 bases, and the junction held 3 bases outside the gene matches. Germline V CDR1 and CDR2: MRHNA, SNTAGT. This CDR3 region has 16 residues. The CDR3 DNA sequence: TGTGCCAGCAGTGAAAGCGGGAGTACGAACACCGGGGAGCTGTTTTTT. Translating gives CASSESGSTNTGELFF.

The chain employs TRBV27 and TRBJ2-5; D perhaps matches TRBD2 (6 bases). The CDR3 consists of 18 residues. The germline CDR1 and CDR2 sequences are MNHEY and SMNVEV (reference sequence). Trimming removed 6 bases from V and 2 bases from J, with 25 bases in between. The CDR3, as DNA: TGTGCCAGCAGAAGCAGGGTTTACCCTGGCGGGGAACAAGAGACCCAGTACTTC. Amino acids: CASRSRVYPGGEQETQYF.

V is TRBV7-9 and J is TRBJ2-7; D is undetermined. In germline, CDR1 is SEHNR, CDR2 FQNEAQ (reference sequence). This CDR3 is built from 11 residues. The V gene lost 7 bases and the J gene lost 3 bases, with 7 bases spanning the gap. The CDR3 protein is CASIDVYEQYF. The CDR3 nucleotides read TGTGCCAGCATCGACGTCTACGAGCAGTACTTC.

The V and J genes are TRBV9 and TRBJ2-6; tentative D call: TRBD1 (5 bases). Looked up from germline, CDR1 is SGDLS and CDR2 is YYNGEE. Trimming left V 7 bases short and J 1 base short, with 9 bases between. The CDR3 contains 14 residues. This CDR3 reads CASHKGSGANVLTF. As DNA, the CDR3 is TGTGCCAGCCATAAGGGGTCTGGGGCCAACGTCCTGACTTTC.

The rearrangement uses TRBV7-3 and TRBJ2-1; 9 nucleotides agree with TRBD1. Germline CDR1 reads SGHTA; CDR2 reads FQGTGA. Trimming removed 3 bases from V and 4 bases from J; junction bases left unmatched: 4. The CDR3 loop spans 15 amino acids. The chain's CDR3 is CASSLGTGPYNEQFF. DNA for the CDR3: TGTGCCAGCAGCTTGGGGACAGGGCCTTACAATGAGCAGTTCTTC. Full variable domain (rest looked up from reference TRBV7-3 and TRBJ2-1): GAGVSQTPSNKVTEKGKYVELRCDPISGHTALYWYRQSLGQGPEFLIYFQGTGAADDSGLPNDRFFAVRPEGSVSTLKIQRTERGDSAVYLCASSLGTGPYNEQFFGPGTRLTVL.

V and J are TRBV20-1 and TRBJ2-4, with no clear D. The CDR3 contains 11 residues. V lost 6 bases, J lost 7 bases, and 10 bases lay in between. CDR1 is DFQATT, CDR2 SNEGSKA, per germline (reference sequence). CDR3 nucleotides: TGCAGTGCCACGACCGGGAACATTCAGTACTTC. Translated, it gives CSATTGNIQYF.

The chain recombines TRBV6-5 with TRBJ2-2; unclear D gene. The germline V and J ends were trimmed by 7 bases and 5 bases, with 8 bases remaining between them. CDR1 and CDR2 from the germline V gene are MNHEY and SVGAGI. CDR3 size: 12 residues. The CDR3 region is CASIPRTGELFF. DNA of the CDR3: TGTGCCAGCATCCCTCGGACCGGGGAGCTGTTTTTT.

The gene calls are TRBV6-4 and TRBJ2-3, with TRBD2 as a possible D gene (6 bases). CDR1 and CDR2 (germline): MRHNA, SNTAGT. The CDR3 has 16 residues. With 2 bases removed from V and 0 bases from J, the gap between germline ends came to 12 bases. The CDR3 here is CASSDAGTSSTDTQYF. CDR3 bases: TGTGCCAGCAGTGACGCCGGGACTTCTAGCACAGATACGCAGTATTTT.

The J gene is TRBJ2-7, the V gene TRBV29-1, with unresolved D. V dropped 5 bases and J dropped 0 bases, with 14 bases sitting between them. The CDR3 runs to 14 residues. CDR1 SQVTM and CDR2 ANQGSEA come from the germline V gene. The CDR3 DNA reads TGCAGCGTTTCGGACCGGGTCCTCTCCTACGAGCAGTACTTC. Protein sequence: CSVSDRVLSYEQYF.

This sequence joins TRBV4-2 and TRBJ2-1; D is unclear. Trimming left V 3 bases short and J 6 bases short, with 15 bases between. CDR1 is LGHNA and CDR2 is YNFKEQ in the germline V gene. The CDR3 spans 15 residues. CDR3 DNA: TGTGCCAGCAGCCAGTCCACAGATCGTGGCAATGAGCAGTTCTTC. Translated, it gives CASSQSTDRGNEQFF.

This clone was detected only once. The chain links TRBV4-3 to TRBJ2-3; 8 bases match TRBD2. Looked up from germline, CDR1 is LGHNA and CDR2 is YSLEER. The CDR3 contains 16 residues. After removal of 0 bases from V and 2 bases from J, the junction contained 4 bases not matched to a gene. CDR3 in DNA: TGCGCCAGCAGCCAAGAAGTAGCGGGATACACAGATACGCAGTATTTT. This codes for CASSQEVAGYTDTQYF.